Each of the 20 T cell receptor beta chains below was sequenced from the same sample in a study of cytomegalovirus exposure and HLA in healthy donors. A multiplex PCR was run with 60 Vbeta primers and 13 Jbeta primers. The protocol was immunoSEQ multiplex PCR, while the TCRdb copy is restricted to in-frame clones and leaves out a portion. This table holds about 160,000 clones, around 80% found once. Specimen: PBMCs. These receptors were collected from a man aged 35 to 55 in good health and CMV-seronegative.

J is TRBJ2-1 and V is TRBV7-9; D perhaps matches TRBD2 (5 bases). The CDR3 is 15 amino acids. Germline CDR1 reads SEHNR; CDR2 reads FQNEAQ (reference sequence). V shed 6 bases and J shed 4 bases, with 16 bases lying between them. The CDR3, as DNA: TGTGCCAGCAGTCCCCCGAGCGGACTTTACAATGAGCAGTTCTTC. This encodes CASSPPSGLYNEQFF.

The V gene is TRBV6-1, the J gene TRBJ2-7, with 10 nucleotides matching TRBD1. The germline V gene encodes CDR1 MNHNS and CDR2 SASEGT. CDR3 size: 14 residues. J lost 12 bases, V lost 2 bases, and 10 bases had no gene match. The CDR3 nucleotides read TGTGCCAGCAGTGAAAAGTGGGACAGGGGACCCGGGTACTTC. Amino acids: CASSEKWDRGPGYF.

The rearrangement links TRBV11-1 to TRBJ2-7, with 7 bases matching TRBD2. CDR1 and CDR2 from the germline V gene are SGHAT and FQDESV (reference sequence). The CDR3 has 15 amino acids. The V segment lost 2 bases and the J segment 5 bases; nucleotides outside the gene matches: 9. The CDR3: CASSLNGRGIDEQYF. Written as DNA, the CDR3 is TGTGCCAGCAGCTTAAACGGGCGGGGGATCGACGAGCAGTACTTC. Full variable domain (outside the CDR3, taken from reference TRBV11-1 and TRBJ2-7): EAEVAQSPRYKITEKSQAVAFWCDPISGHATLYWYRQILGQGPELLVQFQDESVVDDSQLPKDRFSAERLKGVDSTLKIQPAELGDSAMYLCASSLNGRGIDEQYFGPGTRLTVT.

This clone came up once. The chain has TRBV13 and TRBJ2-5, with 10 nucleotides matching TRBD2. TRBJ2-7 matches the DNA end more closely, so the J call is doubtful. There are 15 residues in the CDR3. Per germline, CDR1 PRHDT and CDR2 FYEKMQ (reference sequence). The CDR3 sequence is CASSATSGTTYEQYF. DNA of the CDR3: TGTGCCAGCAGCGCAACTAGCGGGACAACCTACGAGCAGTACTTC.

The chain has TRBV4-3 and TRBJ1-2; a weak D match, TRBD1 (6 bases). The germline V and J ends were trimmed by 0 bases and 4 bases, with 18 bases remaining between them. The germline gives CDR1 LGHNA, CDR2 YSLEER. This CDR3 contains 17 residues. The CDR3 is CASSQDIRLGQIYGYTF. The CDR3, as DNA: TGCGCCAGCAGCCAAGATATCAGGTTAGGACAGATCTATGGCTACACCTTC.

The rearrangement links TRBV6-4 to TRBJ2-5; tentatively, D is TRBD2 (5 bases). Germline CDR1 MRHNA, CDR2 SNTAGT. V shed 4 bases and J shed 5 bases, with 11 bases lying between them. The CDR3 runs to 13 residues. CDR3 DNA sequence: TGTGCCAGCAGTGGCCCGAGGAGGGAGACCCAGTACTTC. The encoded protein is CASSGPRRETQYF.

This clone showed up just a few times. The V and J genes are TRBV2 and TRBJ2-7; D is possibly TRBD2 (5 bases). CDR3 length equals 15 residues. Germline CDR1 and CDR2: SNHLY and FYNNEI. The germline V and J ends were trimmed by 3 bases and 0 bases, with 12 bases remaining between them. In DNA, the CDR3 is TGTGCCAGCAGTGACGAGCGGAGCGGCTCCTACGAGCAGTACTTC. Protein sequence: CASSDERSGSYEQYF.

In DNA, the CDR3 is TGTGCCAGCAGCTTGGGCGACAGTGGCAATCAGCCCCAGCATTTT. The encoded protein is CASSLGDSGNQPQHF. This sequence joins TRBV5-6 and TRBJ1-5, with TRBD1 as a possible D gene (5 bases). Germline V lookup: CDR1 SGHDT, CDR2 YYEEEE. The V end was cut by 0 bases, the J end by 2 bases, with 9 bases between. There are 15 residues in the CDR3.

The chain couples TRBV19 to TRBJ1-5; D call uncertain. The CDR3 consists of 17 residues. The V end was cut by 0 bases, the J end by 2 bases, with 14 bases between. Germline CDR1 is LNHDA and CDR2 is SQIVND (reference sequence). The CDR3 loop is CASSIDQAGSGNQPQHF. CDR3 bases: TGTGCCAGTAGTATAGATCAGGCAGGATCTGGCAATCAGCCCCAGCATTTT.

The V gene is TRBV28, the J gene TRBJ1-3; 7 bases are shared with TRBD1. Germline CDR1 reads MDHEN; CDR2 reads SYDVKM. The CDR3 is 15 amino acids. J lost 2 bases, V lost 3 bases, and 4 bases had no gene match. The CDR3 DNA reads as TGTGCCAGCAGTTTTGGCGGGACAGCTGGAAACACCATATATTTT. Protein sequence: CASSFGGTAGNTIYF.

The chain is built from TRBV29-1 and TRBJ2-5; TRBD2 matches 9 bases. The J call may be in error: the DNA end matches TRBJ2-7 better. Germline V lookup: CDR1 SQVTM, CDR2 ANQGSEA. The CDR3 has 14 residues. The CDR3 spells CSVERSGSSYEQYF. The CDR3 nucleotides are TGCAGCGTTGAACGTAGCGGGAGCTCCTACGAGCAGTACTTC.

The chain combines TRBV28 with TRBJ2-7, with TRBD1 identical over 9 bases. CDR3 length: 15 amino acids. In germline, CDR1 is MDHEN, CDR2 SYDVKM. J lost 5 bases, V lost 5 bases, and 10 bases had no gene match. The DNA of the CDR3 is TGTGCCAGCAGTACGACCGGGACAGGGCTTAACGAGCAGTACTTC. Residues: CASSTTGTGLNEQYF.

Here the CDR3 reads CASSSERSGDRAYEQYF. The DNA for the CDR3 is TGCGCCAGCAGCTCGGAAAGGTCGGGGGACAGAGCCTACGAGCAGTACTTC. The V gene is TRBV5-1, the J gene TRBJ2-7; a weak D match, TRBD1 (7 bases). The CDR3 runs 17 residues. Germline V gene lookup returns CDR1 SGHRS and CDR2 YFSETQ. The V end lost 3 bases, the J end lost 2 bases, and 21 bases lay between the germline ends.

The rearrangement links TRBV10-3 to TRBJ2-3; 8 bases map to TRBD1. CDR1 and CDR2 from the germline V gene are ENHRY and SYGVKD. V lost 0 bases, J lost 4 bases, and 3 bases stayed unmatched. The CDR3 extends over 15 amino acids. CDR3 in DNA: TGTGCCATCAGTGAGTCGGAACAGGGGGCAGATACGCAGTATTTT. As protein: CAISESEQGADTQYF.

The chain joins TRBV6-1 to TRBJ1-5; TRBD1 matches at 9 bases. The CDR3 contains 17 residues. With 0 bases clipped from V and 7 bases from J, the junction kept 10 bases outside the gene matches. Germline V gene lookup returns CDR1 MNHNS and CDR2 SASEGT. CDR3 in DNA: TGTGCCAGCAGTGAAGCCCCCCACAGGGGGCTGTTCCAGCCCCAGCATTTT. This encodes CASSEAPHRGLFQPQHF.

This chain links TRBV6-1 with TRBJ2-4; 10 bases align to TRBD1. Germline V CDR1 and CDR2: MNHNS, SASEGT. This CDR3 is 15 amino acids long. The junction had 9 bases not matched to a gene; V was cut back by 4 bases and J by 9 bases. CDR3: CASSGGQGEVSIQYF. The CDR3, as DNA: TGTGCCAGCAGTGGAGGACAGGGGGAAGTGAGCATTCAGTACTTC.

This chain's CDR3 is CASSKTQGARSNQPQHF. In DNA, the CDR3 is TGTGCCAGCAGCAAAACACAGGGGGCTCGGAGCAATCAGCCCCAGCATTTT. V and J are TRBV5-6 and TRBJ1-5; 9 nucleotides line up with TRBD1. Germline CDR1 and CDR2: SGHDT and YYEEEE. The CDR3 is 17 residues long. Trimming removed 4 bases from V and 1 base from J; junction bases left unmatched: 9.

This clone occurred a few times. The rearrangement links TRBV6-1 to TRBJ2-5; 8 nucleotides match TRBD2. The length of the CDR3 is 15 residues. In germline, CDR1 is MNHNS, CDR2 SASEGT. V lost 5 bases, J lost 7 bases, and 12 bases stayed unmatched. This CDR3 reads CASSIGTSEVWTQYF. CDR3 nucleotides: TGTGCCAGCAGTATAGGGACTAGTGAAGTTTGGACCCAGTACTTC.

In this sample, this clone turned up once. The V call is TRBV18, the J call TRBJ2-7, with 7 bases that match TRBD1. Germline-derived CDR1 and CDR2 are KGHSH and LQKENI. Trimming at V came to 6 bases and at J to 4 bases, leaving 12 bases not matched to a gene. CDR3 length: 15 residues. Here the CDR3 reads CASSPEFGGQYEQYF. The CDR3, as DNA: TGTGCCAGCTCCCCAGAGTTTGGGGGACAGTACGAGCAGTACTTC.

The chain combines TRBV9 with TRBJ2-5; TRBD2 matches 8 bases. V shed 0 bases and J 0 bases; nucleotides not matched to a gene: 1. Germline V gene lookup returns CDR1 SGDLS and CDR2 YYNGEE. This CDR3 region has 15 residues. The CDR3 loop reads CASSVAGGYQETQYF. The CDR3 nucleotides read TGTGCCAGCAGCGTAGCGGGAGGGTACCAAGAGACCCAGTACTTC.